Listed below are T cell receptor beta chains from one sample, sequenced in a study of blood T cell repertoires in COVID-19. This table comes from immunoSEQ multiplex PCR, and its TCRdb copy is limited to in-frame clones, with some not included. The sample lists approximately 190,000 clones; around 84% were seen once. Sequenced material: PBMCs or T cells enriched from blood (not recorded which). The receptors come from a woman in her twenties or thirties who had been exposed to COVID-19. CDR3s include the opening cysteine and the closing phenylalanine or tryptophan. D genes are given only for firm matches. Some rows mark clone size as missing; the rest say once, few, many or name a class of expanded clone.

j_call,clone_size,v_call,d_call,cdr3_nt,cdr3_aa
TRBJ2-7,.,TRBV19,TRBD1,TGTGCCAGTAGTCACCGTACCGGGACAGGGGCATACGAGCAGTACTTC,CASSHRTGTGAYEQYF
TRBJ2-7,.,TRBV2,.,TGTGCCAGCAGGTCTTACGAGCAGTACTTC,CASRSYEQYF
TRBJ2-3,.,TRBV7-2,.,TGTGCCAGCACCCTCGCCGGGGGTCTCACAGATACGCAGTATTTT,CASTLAGGLTDTQYF
TRBJ2-1,.,TRBV7-3,TRBD1,TGTGCCAGCAGCCAGAACAGGGGCCCCTACAATGAGCAGTTCTTC,CASSQNRGPYNEQFF
TRBJ2-3,.,TRBV4-2,.,TGTGCCAGCAGCCAAGCTCAAGCCAGCACAGATACGCAGTATTTT,CASSQAQASTDTQYF
TRBJ1-4,.,TRBV19,.,TGTGCCAGTCAACTGATCAGGGGTACTAATGAAAAACTGTTTTTT,CASQLIRGTNEKLFF
TRBJ1-2,.,TRBV9,TRBD1,TGTGCCAGCAGCGTAGCTGGGGGACAGTCATATGGCTACACCTTC,CASSVAGGQSYGYTF
TRBJ2-1,once,TRBV6-4,TRBD1,TGTGCCAGCAGTTCTGACAGGGGTTTCAATGAGCAGTTCTTC,CASSSDRGFNEQFF
TRBJ1-5,.,TRBV7-6,.,TGTGCCAGCAGCTTGGGGGGGACGATACTGGGGATCAGCCCCAGCATGTCCCAGCATTTT,CASSLGGTILGISPSMSQHF
TRBJ2-7,.,TRBV5-1,TRBD1,TGCGCCAGCAGCATAGGGACAGGGGGGACCTACGAGCAGTACTTC,CASSIGTGGTYEQYF
TRBJ2-1,.,TRBV7-6,.,TGTGCCAGCAGCTCCCTTGCCTACAATGAGCAGTTCTTC,CASSSLAYNEQFF
TRBJ1-2,once,TRBV29-1,TRBD1,TGCAGCGTCGTACCACAGGGGGCGGGAGGCTACACCTTC,CSVVPQGAGGYTF
TRBJ2-3,.,TRBV5-6,TRBD2,TGTGCCAGCAGCCTCGAGCGGGGGGCCAGCACAGATACGCAGTATTTT,CASSLERGASTDTQYF
TRBJ1-5,.,TRBV19,.,TGTGCCAGAACTCAAGGGGGGCCCCAGCATTTT,CARTQGGPQHF
TRBJ2-1,.,TRBV7-3,TRBD1,TGTGCCAGCAGCCTGGACAGGGGGCTTTACAATGAGCAGTTCTTC,CASSLDRGLYNEQFF
TRBJ2-7,once,TRBV7-2,.,TGTGCCAGCAGCTTAGACCCCGAGCCTTACGAGCAGTACTTC,CASSLDPEPYEQYF
TRBJ1-2,.,TRBV7-9,.,TGTGCCAGCAGCCCTTTCAGCGCTAACTATGGCTACACCTTC,CASSPFSANYGYTF
TRBJ1-6,.,TRBV19,.,TGTGCCAGTAGCCCTTCAGCAGGGTCTCCAAATTCACCCCTCCACTTT,CASSPSAGSPNSPLHF
TRBJ1-5,.,TRBV20-1,.,TGCAGTGCTAGTCGGGGATCGGGCAATCAGCCCCAGCATTTT,CSASRGSGNQPQHF
TRBJ1-2,.,TRBV5-4,TRBD1,TGTGCCAGCAGCTCGGGACAGGCTAACTATGGCTACACCTTC,CASSSGQANYGYTF
TRBJ2-7,.,TRBV5-6,.,TGTGCCAGCAACGGATTTTCGAGCAGGGAAGACCTTGTCTACGAGCAGTACTTC,CASNGFSSREDLVYEQYF
TRBJ2-3,.,TRBV10-1,.,TGCGCCAGCATGCCATTTGCGTTAGACACAGATACGCAGTATTTT,CASMPFALDTDTQYF
TRBJ1-1,.,TRBV27,.,TGTGCCAGTACCCGCACAGGGATGAACACTGAAGCTTTCTTT,CASTRTGMNTEAFF
TRBJ2-7,.,TRBV27,TRBD2,TGTGCCAGCAGTTTATGGGGACTAGCGGGCGTGATACCTTCCTACGAGCAGTACTTC,CASSLWGLAGVIPSYEQYF
TRBJ2-2,.,TRBV5-1,.,TGCGCCAGCAGCGTTGGACATCGCACCGGGGAGCTGTTTTTT,CASSVGHRTGELFF
TRBJ1-3,many,TRBV5-6,TRBD1,TGTGCCAGCAGCTTGCCGGGTTACAGGGGCTCTGGAAACACCATATATTTT,CASSLPGYRGSGNTIYF
TRBJ2-3,.,TRBV15,TRBD1,TGTGCCACCAGCAGGGGCGAGGGGGCCGAGGTTGATACGCAGTATTTT,CATSRGEGAEVDTQYF
TRBJ2-7,.,TRBV3-1/TRBV3-2,TRBD2,TGTGCCAGCAGCCTCCTAGCGGGGAGACTCTACGAGCAGTACTTC,CASSLLAGRLYEQYF
TRBJ2-2,.,TRBV9,.,TGTGCCAGCAGCGTAGAAGGGGGAAGAACGAACACCGGGGAGCTGTTTTTT,CASSVEGGRTNTGELFF
TRBJ1-2,.,TRBV27,.,TGTGCCAGCAGGGATCGGCGGGGGCGCGATTATGGCTACACCTTC,CASRDRRGRDYGYTF
TRBJ2-7,.,TRBV21-1,.,TGTGCCAGCAGCAGGCAGGCCTACGAGCAGTACTTC,CASSRQAYEQYF
TRBJ2-1,.,TRBV19,TRBD2,TGTGCCAGTCTACCGGGACTAGGGGTCTACAATGAGCAGTTCTTC,CASLPGLGVYNEQFF
TRBJ1-1,.,TRBV9,.,TGTGCCAGCAGCGCCCAACAGGGAGACGACACTGAAGCTTTCTTT,CASSAQQGDDTEAFF
TRBJ1-4,.,TRBV7-9,TRBD1,TGTGCCAGCAGGAACCGTTTCCGGGACAGGGGCGAAAAACTGTTTTTT,CASRNRFRDRGEKLFF